Listed here are 30 T cell receptor beta chains from one sample, sequenced in a study of blood T cell repertoires in COVID-19. Measured with immunoSEQ multiplex PCR; TCRdb has only the in-frame clones, and not every one. The data show 70,000 to 85,000 clones, 65% to 85% seen once. What was sequenced was peripheral blood. The source is a man older than 75 with active or convalescent COVID-19.

This chain connects TRBV2 to TRBJ1-5; 8 nucleotides line up with TRBD1. The CDR3 runs 16 residues. The V segment lost 2 bases and the J segment 7 bases; nucleotides outside the gene matches: 10. Germline CDR1 reads SNHLY; CDR2 reads FYNNEI. The CDR3 loop is CASSERLDRGGQPQHF. The CDR3 coding sequence is TGTGCCAGCAGTGAACGATTAGACAGGGGAGGCCAGCCCCAGCATTTT.

V usage is TRBV18 and J usage is TRBJ2-2; D uncertain. The CDR3 has 12 residues. The V gene's germline CDR1 is KGHSH and CDR2 LQKENI. Between the trimmed V and J ends, which lost 3 bases and 6 bases, there was a span of 5 bases. CDR3 loop: CASSPRAGELFF. DNA for the CDR3: TGTGCCAGCTCACCCCGGGCCGGGGAGCTGTTTTTT.

This chain joins TRBV21-1 and TRBJ2-1; the tabulated D call, TRBD1, remains unverified against the DNA. TRBV21-1 corresponds to a pseudogene. The CDR3 runs to 15 residues. The CDR3 sequence is CASSRQGALDNEQFF. CDR3 nucleotide sequence: TGTGCCAGCAGCAGACAGGGGGCGCTCGACAATGAGCAGTTCTTC.

This CDR3 is CAWSKGGGDSPLHF. For the CDR3, the DNA is TGTGCCTGGAGTAAGGGGGGGGGAGATTCACCCCTCCACTTT. The chain links TRBV30 to TRBJ1-6; tentatively, D is TRBD1 (6 bases). Trimming shortened V by 2 bases and J by 8 bases, and 13 bases separated the two germline ends. The CDR3 extends over 14 amino acids. The germline CDR1 and CDR2 sequences are GTSNPN and SVGIG (reference sequence).

The chain recombines TRBV6-2 or TRBV6-3 with TRBJ2-7, with TRBD1 identical over 9 bases. The CDR3 loop spans 14 amino acids. Germline-derived CDR1 and CDR2 are MNHEY and SVGEGT. V shed 6 bases and J 6 bases; nucleotides not matched to a gene: 9. CDR3 residues: CASSPGTGFGEQYF. Written as DNA, the CDR3 is TGTGCCAGCAGCCCCGGGACAGGGTTTGGCGAGCAGTACTTC.

J is TRBJ2-7 and V is TRBV20-1, with D tentatively TRBD1 (6 bases). V lost 6 bases to trimming and J lost 4 bases, with 10 bases between them. This CDR3 region has 11 residues. Germline V gene lookup returns CDR1 DFQATT and CDR2 SNEGSKA (reference sequence). The CDR3 DNA is TGCAGTGCCTATGACAGGTACGAGCAGTACTTC. Its translation is CSAYDRYEQYF.

V usage is TRBV20-1 and J usage is TRBJ2-7; unclear D gene. Germline CDR1 reads DFQATT; CDR2 reads SNEGSKA (reference sequence). V was pared by 6 bases and J by 3 bases, with 3 bases between. This CDR3 has 9 residues. The CDR3 protein is CSANYEQYF. Written as DNA, the CDR3 is TGCAGTGCCAACTACGAGCAGTACTTC.

The chain carries TRBV25-1 and TRBJ1-2, with TRBD1 matching 7 bases. V lost 6 bases and J lost 4; bases outside the gene matches: 5. The germline V gene has CDR1 MGHDK and CDR2 SYGVNS. This CDR3 has 13 residues. The CDR3 region is CASRQGSGYGYTF. CDR3 nucleotides: TGTGCCAGCAGACAGGGGTCGGGCTATGGCTACACCTTC.

This clone appeared a few times. This chain links TRBV5-1 with TRBJ2-2, with D maybe TRBD1 (6 bases). This CDR3 is built from 16 residues. Deletions cut 3 bases from V and 0 bases from J, with 12 bases between. CDR1 is SGHRS, CDR2 YFSETQ, per germline. In DNA form, the CDR3 reads TGCGCCAGCAGCTCCCTAGGACAGTCGAACACCGGGGAGCTGTTTTTT. This codes for CASSSLGQSNTGELFF. Combining the CDR3 with reference TRBV5-1 and TRBJ2-2 gives the whole variable domain KAGVTQTPRYLIKTRGQQVTLSCSPISGHRSVSWYQQTPGQGLQFLFEYFSETQRNKGNFPGRFSGRQFSNSRSEMNVSTLELGDSALYLCASSSLGQSNTGELFFGEGSRLTVL.

This clone has only a few counts. This CDR3 reads CASRVREDTEAFF. CDR3 in DNA: TGTGCCAGCAGAGTCAGGGAGGACACTGAAGCTTTCTTT. The J gene is TRBJ1-1, the V gene TRBV4-2; maybe TRBD1 (5 bases). Germline lookup yields CDR1 LGHNA and CDR2 YNFKEQ. This CDR3 contains 13 residues. The germline V and J ends were trimmed by 6 bases and 3 bases, with 11 bases remaining between them.

The rearrangement uses TRBV6-5 and TRBJ1-5; perhaps TRBD1 as D (6 bases). Deletions cut 8 bases from V and 5 bases from J, with 13 bases between. Looked up from germline, CDR1 is MNHEY and CDR2 is SVGAGI. The CDR3 has 13 amino acids. The CDR3 protein is CASRRQVDQPQHF. CDR3 in DNA: TGTGCCAGCCGTCGACAGGTTGATCAGCCCCAGCATTTT.

The V gene is TRBV9, the J gene TRBJ2-3; the D is unclear. V was cut by 0 bases and J by 2 bases, with 7 bases left in between. The CDR3 has 14 residues. Germline V gene sequence: CDR1 SGDLS, CDR2 YYNGEE. The DNA for the CDR3 is TGTGCCAGCAGCGTAGTTTCATTCACAGATACGCAGTATTTT. This encodes CASSVVSFTDTQYF. Using reference TRBV9 and TRBJ2-3 for the parts outside the CDR3, the full variable domain is DSGVTQTPKHLITATGQRVTLRCSPRSGDLSVYWYQQSLDQGLQFLIQYYNGEERAKGNILERFSAQQFPDLHSELNLSSLELGDSALYFCASSVVSFTDTQYFGPGTRLTVL.

The J gene is TRBJ2-2, the V gene TRBV19, with 13 bases aligning to TRBD2. Germline CDR1 and CDR2: LNHDA and SQIVND (reference sequence). The trim removed 10 bases at V and 5 bases at J, leaving 13 bases unmatched. The CDR3 totals 17 residues. The CDR3 region is CATGGRTSGRQTGELFF. As DNA, the CDR3 is TGTGCCACCGGGGGGAGGACTAGCGGGAGACAAACCGGGGAGCTGTTTTTT.

This sequence joins TRBV11-2 and TRBJ2-3; D may be TRBD2 (6 bases). Germline CDR1 reads SGHAT; CDR2 reads FQNNGV. This CDR3 region has 15 residues. V dropped 4 bases and J dropped 5 bases, with 16 bases sitting between them. This chain's CDR3 is CASSSPTGRGDTQYF. The CDR3 region has the DNA TGTGCCAGCAGCTCACCGACCGGGCGGGGAGATACGCAGTATTTT.

The rearrangement joins TRBV28 to TRBJ1-2, with D possibly matching TRBD1 (6 bases). The CDR3 has 19 amino acids. V was pared by 2 bases and J by 6 bases, with 28 bases between. The germline V gene encodes CDR1 MDHEN and CDR2 SYDVKM. This CDR3 is CASSLLVSSGTRKADGYTF. CDR3 DNA: TGTGCCAGCAGTTTACTTGTGAGTTCCGGGACAAGAAAAGCGGATGGCTACACCTTC.

J is TRBJ2-7 and V is TRBV2; 7 bases agree with TRBD1. Germline CDR1 is SNHLY and CDR2 is FYNNEI. This CDR3 is built from 14 residues. V was pared by 7 bases and J by 2 bases, with 8 bases of the junction left unmatched. This chain's CDR3 is CASTADRVTYEQYF. In DNA form, the CDR3 reads TGTGCCAGCACCGCCGACAGGGTTACCTACGAGCAGTACTTC.

This sequence joins TRBV19 and TRBJ1-3; the D is unclear. Trimming took 7 bases from V and 0 from J, leaving 7 bases between them. The CDR3 has 13 residues. Per germline, CDR1 LNHDA and CDR2 SQIVND (reference sequence). The CDR3 spells CASTIGSGNTIYF. For the CDR3, the DNA is TGTGCCAGTACCATCGGCTCTGGAAACACCATATATTTT.

V is TRBV11-2 and J is TRBJ2-1; TRBD2 matches at 9 bases. From germline, CDR1 is SGHAT and CDR2 FQNNGV. Trimming removed 6 bases from V and 0 bases from J; junction bases left unmatched: 6. The CDR3 sequence is 16 residues long. The CDR3 bases are TGTGCCAGCAGAGCCAGCGGGAGGTTCTCCTACAATGAGCAGTTCTTC. It is translated as CASRASGRFSYNEQFF.

V and J are TRBV25-1 and TRBJ1-4; D is uncertain. V shed 1 base and J shed 4 bases, with 10 bases lying between them. The V gene's germline CDR1 is MGHDK and CDR2 SYGVNS. This CDR3 spans 15 amino acids. CDR3 protein: CASSESRKHNEKLFF. The CDR3 DNA reads TGTGCCAGCAGTGAATCTAGAAAACATAATGAAAAACTGTTTTTT.

The chain couples TRBV5-1 to TRBJ2-1, with TRBD1 matching over 9 bases. In germline, CDR1 is SGHRS, CDR2 YFSETQ. This CDR3 has 15 amino acids. V was clipped by 5 bases and J by 3 bases; unmatched bases: 6. For the CDR3, the DNA is TGCGCCAGCAGGCCTACAGGGGGCTACTACAATGAGCAGTTCTTC. Protein product: CASRPTGGYYNEQFF.

The rearrangement uses TRBV18 and TRBJ1-3, with 7 nucleotides matching TRBD1. V lost 2 bases to trimming and J lost 1 base; unmatched junction nucleotides: 5. The CDR3 length is 16 residues. The V gene's germline CDR1 is KGHSH and CDR2 LQKENI. This CDR3 is CASSPATGYSGNTIYF. The CDR3 DNA follows: TGTGCCAGCTCACCAGCGACAGGGTATTCTGGAAACACCATATATTTT.

CDR3 in amino acids: CASTPTGNTIYF. CDR3 DNA: TGTGCCAGTACCCCAACAGGAAACACCATATATTTT. The chain carries TRBV19 and TRBJ1-3; D remains unclear. The CDR3 is made up of 12 amino acids. V was cut by 7 bases and J by 4 bases, with 8 bases left in between. Per the germline V gene, CDR1 is LNHDA and CDR2 is SQIVND (reference sequence).

The genes are TRBV4-1 and TRBJ2-3; 10 nucleotides align to TRBD2. The junction had 13 bases not matched to a gene; V was cut back by 1 base and J by 3 bases. The CDR3 has 19 residues. From germline, CDR1 is MGHRA and CDR2 YSYEKL. For the CDR3, the DNA is TGCGCCAGCAGCCAAGGATGGCTAGCGGGAGAGTATCGAACAGATACGCAGTATTTT. This translates into CASSQGWLAGEYRTDTQYF.

The genes are TRBV6-2 or TRBV6-3 and TRBJ2-7; the match to TRBD1 covers 9 bases. The CDR3 runs 16 residues. V trimming: 6 bases; J trimming: 1 base; junction bases outside the gene matches: 10. Germline CDR1 and CDR2: MNHEY and SVGEGT. The CDR3 is CASSPAPGQGSYEQYF. The DNA of the CDR3 is TGTGCCAGCAGCCCTGCCCCGGGACAGGGATCCTACGAGCAGTACTTC.

The V call is TRBV28, the J call TRBJ2-2; D possibly corresponds to TRBD2 (6 bases). Between the trimmed V and J ends, which lost 4 bases and 4 bases, there was a span of 19 bases. The germline CDR1 and CDR2 sequences are MDHEN and SYDVKM. This CDR3 is 17 amino acids long. CDR3 amino acids: CASSSLFGAGGTGELFF. As DNA, the CDR3 is TGTGCCAGCAGTTCCCTGTTTGGAGCGGGCGGCACCGGGGAGCTGTTTTTT.

The chain employs TRBV5-5 and TRBJ2-2; 8 bases are shared with TRBD2. CDR3 length: 16 amino acids. Germline V lookup: CDR1 SGHKS, CDR2 YYEKEE (reference sequence). V was pared by 0 bases and J by 2 bases, with 3 bases of the junction left unmatched. CDR3 sequence reads: CASSLGAGVNTGELFF. CDR3 nucleotide sequence: TGTGCCAGCAGCTTGGGAGCGGGGGTCAACACCGGGGAGCTGTTTTTT.

This chain links TRBV11-2 with TRBJ2-5; D unresolved. Germline loops: CDR1 SGHAT, CDR2 FQNNGV. CDR3 length equals 12 residues. The V and J ends lost 5 bases and 2 bases respectively, with 6 bases between them. The CDR3 reads CASSLPQETQYF. In DNA form, the CDR3 reads TGTGCCAGCAGCCTACCTCAAGAGACCCAGTACTTC.

With regard to this clone: A junction boundary mismatches the germline segment, possibly from a read error. V gene TRBV27 combines with J gene TRBJ1-1; a possible D gene is TRBD1 (5 bases). Germline values: CDR1 MNHEY, CDR2 SMNVEV (reference sequence). The CDR3 consists of 10 residues. CDR3 in DNA: TGTGCCAGCAGTCCCAAGGACGGGGGCTTT. Residues: CASSPKDGGF.

The V call is TRBV7-3, the J call TRBJ2-2; 9 positions match TRBD2. CDR3 size: 15 residues. V dropped 6 bases and J dropped 4; count of bases not matched to a gene: 6. From germline, CDR1 is SGHTA and CDR2 FQGTGA. DNA of the CDR3: TGTGCCAGCAGTTCGGGACTAGCTTTCACCGGGGAGCTGTTTTTT. Residues: CASSSGLAFTGELFF.

The chain is built from TRBV2 and TRBJ1-6; D uncertain. With 8 bases removed from V and 7 bases from J, the gap between germline ends came to 18 bases. CDR3 length: 15 amino acids. CDR1 and CDR2 from the germline V gene are SNHLY and FYNNEI. The CDR3 reads CASEAGIAPNSPLHF. The CDR3, as DNA: TGTGCCAGCGAGGCGGGTATCGCTCCGAATTCACCCCTCCACTTT.